This record concerns one TCR beta chain sequence. Its antigen is undetermined. Trimming pared 3 bases from V and 13 bases from J, leaving 22 bases between. The CDR3 is 16 residues long. CDR1 and CDR2 (germline): MDHEN, SYDVKM. The data originate from a study of T cell repertoires in cytomegalovirus infection. Study-level background: Indications of both CMV infection and matching HLA type were provided by public TCR beta signatures. Findings and limits, study-wide: It was HLA-C-restricted CMV-specific TCR beta clonotypes that dominated the response ex vivo. The cumulative frequency of public TCR beta families distinguished individuals who carried CMV together with the relevant HLA.

TCRdb used MiXCR to reprocess the reads, holding one entry per CDR3 protein. Here the sample spans 450,000 to 650,000 distinct CDR3 sequences, roughly 29% being singletons. The chain couples TRBV28 to TRBJ1-6; no firm D call. This receptor was taken from a human donor in good health (CMV status not recorded). Some clones in this sample may be carry-over from other donors' samples. Sequencing was performed on PBMCs. The DNA for the CDR3 is TGTGCCAGCAGTTTTTCGGGAGCCGCCGTGGATCGCCCCCTCCACTTT. This gives the protein CASSFSGAAVDRPLHF.